These 10 T cell receptor beta chains share one sample of origin, sequenced in a study of CD8 T cells in ankylosing spondylitis. TCRdb passed the 5' RACE reads through MiXCR, listing each CDR3 protein once. The sample records 150,000 to 200,000 distinct CDR3 sequences, around 10% being singletons. Sequenced material: blood, either unsorted or a sorted T cell fraction (not recorded which). Receptors were obtained from a male donor with ankylosing spondylitis or in good health (not recorded which).

This clonotype was seen ten or more times. The chain joins TRBV29-1 to TRBJ2-7, with 10 positions matching TRBD2. This CDR3 spans 13 amino acids. The J segment lost 4 bases and the V segment lost 8 bases, leaving 8 bases of the junction unmatched. Germline loops: CDR1 SQVTM, CDR2 ANQGSEA. The CDR3 DNA is TGCAGCTGTGTAGCGGGAGGAAGGTACGAGCAGTACTTC. As protein: CSCVAGGRYEQYF.

This clonotype came up many times. The CDR3 reads CASSEGTSASTDTQYF. The CDR3 region has the DNA TGTGCCAGCAGTGAAGGGACTAGCGCCTCCACAGATACGCAGTATTTT. This sequence joins TRBV6-1 and TRBJ2-3; 9 bases match TRBD2. The CDR3 covers 16 residues. Germline trimming cut 1 base from V and 2 bases from J; bases unmatched to any gene: 4. The V gene's germline CDR1 is MNHNS and CDR2 SASEGT.

This clonotype was seen repeatedly, ten times or more. The chain employs TRBV28 and TRBJ2-5; possible D gene TRBD1, 7 bases. In germline, CDR1 is MDHEN, CDR2 SYDVKM. The CDR3 loop spans 15 amino acids. Trimming removed 6 bases from V and 3 bases from J, with 17 bases in between. Here the CDR3 reads CASSEAGTVEETQYF. The CDR3 bases are TGTGCCAGCAGCGAGGCGGGGACAGTTGAAGAGACCCAGTACTTC. Full variable domain (missing parts from reference TRBV28 and TRBJ2-5): DVKVTQSSRYLVKRTGEKVFLECVQDMDHENMFWYRQDPGLGLRLIYFSYDVKMKEKGDIPEGYSVSREKKERFSLILESASTNQTSMYLCASSEAGTVEETQYFGPGTRLLVL.

At least ten counts were recorded for this clonotype. The gene calls are TRBV4-1 and TRBJ2-1, with 10 nucleotides matching TRBD2. Per germline, CDR1 MGHRA and CDR2 YSYEKL. This CDR3 spans 19 amino acids. After removal of 0 bases from V and 0 bases from J, the junction contained 8 bases not matched to a gene. The DNA of the CDR3 is TGCGCCAGCAGCCAAGATAAGAACCCTAGCGGGAGCTCCTACAATGAGCAGTTCTTC. This translates into CASSQDKNPSGSSYNEQFF.

This clonotype has at least ten counts. The chain employs TRBV24-1 and TRBJ2-1, with 8 bases that match TRBD2. The trim removed 3 bases at V and 2 bases at J, leaving 8 bases unmatched. The CDR3 has 17 residues. Germline CDR1 is KGHDR and CDR2 is SFDVKD. As DNA, the CDR3 is TGTGCCACCAGTGATCGAAGAACTAGCGGAGCCTACAATGAGCAGTTCTTC. Translating gives CATSDRRTSGAYNEQFF.

This clonotype has at least ten counts. This rearrangement joins TRBV29-1 to TRBJ2-7; no reliable D call. V was trimmed by 6 bases and J by 3 bases, leaving 18 bases between them. This CDR3 has 14 amino acids. From germline, CDR1 is SQVTM and CDR2 ANQGSEA. CDR3 amino acids: CSVPDGAFLYEQYF. CDR3 bases: TGCAGCGTACCCGACGGTGCCTTCCTCTACGAGCAGTACTTC.

A note on this clonotype: Just one base apart from a much larger clone, this may be a read error. The CDR3, as DNA: TGTGCCAACAGTTTAAGTGGGCCCGAGCAGTACTTC. Amino acids: CANSLSGPEQYF. The rearrangement joins TRBV12-3 or TRBV12-4 to TRBJ2-7, with unresolved D. This CDR3 has 12 residues.

The rearrangement joins TRBV7-6 to TRBJ2-6; D not resolved. V lost 1 base and J 0 bases, leaving 7 bases between the germline ends. Germline V CDR1 and CDR2: SGHVS, FNYEAQ. This CDR3 has 16 amino acids. The DNA for the CDR3 is TGTGCCAGCAGCTTAGTTCGAAGCTCTGGGGCCAACGTCCTGACTTTC. Amino acid sequence: CASSLVRSSGANVLTF.

Ten or more counts support this clonotype. The rearrangement joins TRBV10-3 to TRBJ2-1; TRBD2 aligns across 9 bases. The CDR3 runs 13 residues. Germline V gene lookup returns CDR1 ENHRY and CDR2 SYGVKD. Trimming took 4 bases from V and 5 from J; bases not matched to a gene: 0. The CDR3 DNA reads TGTGCCATCAGTGGCGGGGGGGACAATGAGCAGTTCTTC. It translates to CAISGGGDNEQFF.

The rearrangement uses TRBV5-1 and TRBJ2-7, with D perhaps being TRBD1 or TRBD2 (8 bases each). V lost 4 bases and J 7 bases, leaving 24 bases between the germline ends. The length of the CDR3 is 16 residues. In germline, CDR1 is SGHRS, CDR2 YFSETQ. The CDR3 spells CASSPDRVIAGLEQYF. The CDR3 coding sequence is TGCGCCAGCAGCCCGGACAGGGTGATAGCGGGGCTGGAGCAGTACTTC.